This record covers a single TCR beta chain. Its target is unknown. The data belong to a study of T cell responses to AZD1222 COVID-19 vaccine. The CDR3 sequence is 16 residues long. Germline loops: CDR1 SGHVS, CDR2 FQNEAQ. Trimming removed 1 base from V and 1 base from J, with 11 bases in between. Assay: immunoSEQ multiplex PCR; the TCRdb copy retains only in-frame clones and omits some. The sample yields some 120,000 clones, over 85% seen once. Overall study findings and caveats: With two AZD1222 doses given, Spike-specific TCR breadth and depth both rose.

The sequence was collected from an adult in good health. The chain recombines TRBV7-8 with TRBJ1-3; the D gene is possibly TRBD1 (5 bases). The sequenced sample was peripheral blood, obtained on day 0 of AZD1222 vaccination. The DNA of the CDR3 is TGTGCCAGCAGCTTAGTACGGGGGAAGTCTGGAAACACCATATATTTT. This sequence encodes CASSLVRGKSGNTIYF.